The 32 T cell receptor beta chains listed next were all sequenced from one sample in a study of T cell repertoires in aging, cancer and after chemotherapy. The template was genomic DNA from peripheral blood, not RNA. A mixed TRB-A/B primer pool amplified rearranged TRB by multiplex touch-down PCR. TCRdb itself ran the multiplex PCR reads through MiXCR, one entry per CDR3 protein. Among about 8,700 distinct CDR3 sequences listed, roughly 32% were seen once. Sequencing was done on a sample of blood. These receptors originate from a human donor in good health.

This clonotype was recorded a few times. This chain's CDR3 is CASSSTGQGDYGYTF. The CDR3 coding sequence is TGTGCCAGCAGTTCAACGGGACAGGGGGACTATGGCTACACCTTC. The chain employs TRBV28 and TRBJ1-2; 11 bases agree with TRBD1. The length of the CDR3 is 15 residues. The junction had 4 bases not matched to a gene; V was cut back by 4 bases and J by 3 bases. CDR1 and CDR2 (germline): MDHEN, SYDVKM.

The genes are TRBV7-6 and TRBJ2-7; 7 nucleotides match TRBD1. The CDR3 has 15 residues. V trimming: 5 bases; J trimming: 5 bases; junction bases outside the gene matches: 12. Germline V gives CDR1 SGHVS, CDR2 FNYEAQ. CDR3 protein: CASSQQGSGLDEQYF. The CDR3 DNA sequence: TGTGCCAGCAGCCAACAGGGGTCCGGACTGGACGAGCAGTACTTC. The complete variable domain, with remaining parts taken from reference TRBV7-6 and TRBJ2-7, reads GAGVSQSPRYKVTKRGQDVALRCDPISGHVSLYWYRQALGQGPEFLTYFNYEAQQDKSGLPNDRFSAERPEGSISTLTIQRTEQRDSAMYRCASSQQGSGLDEQYFGPGTRLTVT.

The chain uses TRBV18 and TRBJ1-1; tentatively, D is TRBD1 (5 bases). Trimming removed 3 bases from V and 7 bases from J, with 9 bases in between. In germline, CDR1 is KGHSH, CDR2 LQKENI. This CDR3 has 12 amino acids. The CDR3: CASSPGTVEAFF. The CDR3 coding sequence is TGTGCCAGCTCACCCGGGACCGTTGAAGCTTTCTTT. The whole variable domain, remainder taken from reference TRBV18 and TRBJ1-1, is NAGVMQNPRHLVRRRGQEARLRCSPMKGHSHVYWYRQLPEEGLKFMVYLQKENIIDESGMPKERFSAEFPKEGPSILRIQQVVRGDSAAYFCASSPGTVEAFFGQGTRLTVV.

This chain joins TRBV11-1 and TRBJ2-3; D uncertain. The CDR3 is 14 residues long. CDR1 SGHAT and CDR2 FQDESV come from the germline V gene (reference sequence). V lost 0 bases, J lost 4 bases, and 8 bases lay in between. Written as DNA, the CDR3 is TGTGCCAGCAGCTTAGCCCTGATGGCAGATACGCAGTATTTT. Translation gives CASSLALMADTQYF. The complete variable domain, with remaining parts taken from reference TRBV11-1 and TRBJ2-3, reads EAEVAQSPRYKITEKSQAVAFWCDPISGHATLYWYRQILGQGPELLVQFQDESVVDDSQLPKDRFSAERLKGVDSTLKIQPAELGDSAMYLCASSLALMADTQYFGPGTRLTVL.

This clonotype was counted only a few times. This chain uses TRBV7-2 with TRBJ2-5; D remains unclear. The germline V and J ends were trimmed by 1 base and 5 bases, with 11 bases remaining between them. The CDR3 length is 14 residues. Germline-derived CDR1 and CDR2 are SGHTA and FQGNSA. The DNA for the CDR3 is TGTGCCAGCAGCTTAGGTCCCAGGAAGGAGACCCAGTACTTC. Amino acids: CASSLGPRKETQYF.

The CDR3 DNA sequence: TGTGCCAGCAGCTCGGTACTAGCGGGAGATACGCAGTATTTT. Amino acids: CASSSVLAGDTQYF. The gene calls are TRBV5-6 and TRBJ2-3, with 9 nucleotides matching TRBD2. This CDR3 region has 14 residues. Germline values: CDR1 SGHDT, CDR2 YYEEEE. Germline trimming cut 3 bases from V and 5 bases from J; bases unmatched to any gene: 4.

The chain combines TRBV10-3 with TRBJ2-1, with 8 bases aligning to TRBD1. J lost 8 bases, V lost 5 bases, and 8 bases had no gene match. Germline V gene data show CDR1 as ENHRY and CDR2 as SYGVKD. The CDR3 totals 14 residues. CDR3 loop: CAISPDRDSDEQFF. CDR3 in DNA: TGTGCCATCAGTCCGGACAGGGATTCCGATGAGCAGTTCTTC.

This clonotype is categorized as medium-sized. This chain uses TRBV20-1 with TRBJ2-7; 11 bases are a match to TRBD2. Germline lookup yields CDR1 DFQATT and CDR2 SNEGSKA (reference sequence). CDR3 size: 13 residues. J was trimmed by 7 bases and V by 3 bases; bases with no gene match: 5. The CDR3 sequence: CSASTSGGREQYF. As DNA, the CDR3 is TGCAGTGCTAGTACTAGCGGGGGAAGGGAGCAGTACTTC.

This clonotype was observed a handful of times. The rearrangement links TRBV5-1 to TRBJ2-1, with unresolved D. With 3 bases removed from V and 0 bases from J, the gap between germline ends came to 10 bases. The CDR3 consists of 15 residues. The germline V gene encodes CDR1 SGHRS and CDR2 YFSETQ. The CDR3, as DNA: TGCGCCAGCAGCTCGGCGGTAGGCTCCTACAATGAGCAGTTCTTC. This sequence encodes CASSSAVGSYNEQFF.

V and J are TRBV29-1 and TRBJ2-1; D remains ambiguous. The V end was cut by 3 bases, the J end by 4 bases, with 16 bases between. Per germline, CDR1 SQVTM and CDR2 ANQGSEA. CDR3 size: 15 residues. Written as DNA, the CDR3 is TGCAGCGTTGACTCCGGTTCGCGACTTTACAATGAGCAGTTCTTC. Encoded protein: CSVDSGSRLYNEQFF.

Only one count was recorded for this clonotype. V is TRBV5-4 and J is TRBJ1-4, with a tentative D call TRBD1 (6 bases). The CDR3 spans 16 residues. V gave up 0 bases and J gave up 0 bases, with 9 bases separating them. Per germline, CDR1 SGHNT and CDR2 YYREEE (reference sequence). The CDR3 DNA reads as TGTGCCAGCAGCTTGGGAGGGGGAACAACTAATGAAAAACTGTTTTTT. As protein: CASSLGGGTTNEKLFF.

The CDR3 region is CARRRDRHYEQYF. CDR3 DNA sequence: TGTGCCAGAAGAAGGGACAGACACTACGAGCAGTACTTC. The chain couples TRBV19 to TRBJ2-7; TRBD1 aligns across 7 bases. This CDR3 is 13 amino acids long. V lost 9 bases, J lost 3 bases, and 8 bases stayed unmatched. In germline, CDR1 is LNHDA, CDR2 SQIVND (reference sequence).

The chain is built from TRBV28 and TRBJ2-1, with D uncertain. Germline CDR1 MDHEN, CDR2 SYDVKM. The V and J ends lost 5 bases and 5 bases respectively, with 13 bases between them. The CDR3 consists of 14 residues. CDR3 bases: TGTGCCAGCAGTCGCCGGAATACCGACAATGAGCAGTTCTTC. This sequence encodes CASSRRNTDNEQFF.

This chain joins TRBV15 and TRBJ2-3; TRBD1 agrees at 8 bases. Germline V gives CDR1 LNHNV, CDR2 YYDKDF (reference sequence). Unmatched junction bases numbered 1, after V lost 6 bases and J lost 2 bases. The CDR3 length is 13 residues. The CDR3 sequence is CATRDRVTDTQYF. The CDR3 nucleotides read TGTGCCACCAGGGACAGGGTCACAGATACGCAGTATTTT.

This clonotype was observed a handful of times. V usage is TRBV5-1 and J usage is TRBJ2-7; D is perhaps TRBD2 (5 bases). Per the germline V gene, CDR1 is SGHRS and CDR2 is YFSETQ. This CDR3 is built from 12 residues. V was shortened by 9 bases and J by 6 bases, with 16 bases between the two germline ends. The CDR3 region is CATSLGFGEQYF. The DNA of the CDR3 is TGCGCCACCTCACTAGGTTTCGGCGAGCAGTACTTC.

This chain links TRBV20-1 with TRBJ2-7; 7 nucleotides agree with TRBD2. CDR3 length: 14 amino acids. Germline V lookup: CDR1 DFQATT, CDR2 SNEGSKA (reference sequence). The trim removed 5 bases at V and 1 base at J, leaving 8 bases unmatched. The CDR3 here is CSALRDYSSYEQYF. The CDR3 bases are TGCAGTGCTCTCCGGGACTACTCGTCCTACGAGCAGTACTTC.

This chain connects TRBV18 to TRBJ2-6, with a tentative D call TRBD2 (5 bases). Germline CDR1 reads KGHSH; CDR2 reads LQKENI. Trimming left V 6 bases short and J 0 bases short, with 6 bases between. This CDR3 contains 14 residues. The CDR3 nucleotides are TGTGCCAGCTCCCGGGACTCTGGGGCCAACGTCCTGACTTTC. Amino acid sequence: CASSRDSGANVLTF.

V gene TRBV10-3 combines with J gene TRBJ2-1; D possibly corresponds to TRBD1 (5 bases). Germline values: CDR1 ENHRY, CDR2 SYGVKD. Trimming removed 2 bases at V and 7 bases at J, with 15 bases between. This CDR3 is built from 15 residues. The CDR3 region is CAISEKGLELNEQFF. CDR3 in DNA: TGTGCCATCAGTGAGAAGGGGCTAGAACTGAATGAGCAGTTCTTC.

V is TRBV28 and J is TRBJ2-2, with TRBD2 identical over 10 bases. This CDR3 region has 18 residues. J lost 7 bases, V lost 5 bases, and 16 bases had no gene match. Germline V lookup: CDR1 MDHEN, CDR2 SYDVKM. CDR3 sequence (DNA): TGTGCCAGCAGTCCCCAAGCCGGGCTAGCGGGAGCAGGCGGGGAGCTGTTTTTT. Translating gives CASSPQAGLAGAGGELFF.

The CDR3 spells CASSLWGTGVTGELFF. DNA for the CDR3: TGTGCCAGCAGTTTATGGGGGACAGGGGTGACAGGGGAGCTGTTTTTT. The chain combines TRBV28 with TRBJ2-2; 10 bases are shared with TRBD1. This CDR3 has 16 residues. Germline-derived CDR1 and CDR2 are MDHEN and SYDVKM. The trim removed 0 bases at V and 8 bases at J, leaving 6 bases unmatched. Filled out from reference TRBV28 and TRBJ2-2, the complete variable domain reads DVKVTQSSRYLVKRTGEKVFLECVQDMDHENMFWYRQDPGLGLRLIYFSYDVKMKEKGDIPEGYSVSREKKERFSLILESASTNQTSMYLCASSLWGTGVTGELFFGEGSRLTVL.

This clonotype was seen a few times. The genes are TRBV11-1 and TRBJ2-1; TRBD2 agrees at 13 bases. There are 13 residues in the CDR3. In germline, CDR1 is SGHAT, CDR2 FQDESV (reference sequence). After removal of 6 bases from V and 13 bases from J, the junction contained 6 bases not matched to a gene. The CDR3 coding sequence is TGTGCCAGCAGTTCGGGACTAGCGGGATTTCAGTTCTTC. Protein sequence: CASSSGLAGFQFF.

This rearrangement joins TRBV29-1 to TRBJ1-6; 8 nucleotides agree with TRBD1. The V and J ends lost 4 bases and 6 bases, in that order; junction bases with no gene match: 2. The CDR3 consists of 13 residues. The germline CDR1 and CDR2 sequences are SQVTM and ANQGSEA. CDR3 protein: CSVGGQANSPLHF. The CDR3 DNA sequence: TGCAGCGTTGGGGGACAGGCTAATTCACCCCTCCACTTT.

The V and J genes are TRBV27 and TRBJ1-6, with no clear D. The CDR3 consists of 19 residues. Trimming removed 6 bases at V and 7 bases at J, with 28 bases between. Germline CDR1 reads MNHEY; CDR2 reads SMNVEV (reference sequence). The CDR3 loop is CASSPHPVQPSGLNSPLHF. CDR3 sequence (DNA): TGTGCCAGCAGCCCCCACCCGGTACAGCCGAGTGGTTTAAATTCACCCCTCCACTTT.

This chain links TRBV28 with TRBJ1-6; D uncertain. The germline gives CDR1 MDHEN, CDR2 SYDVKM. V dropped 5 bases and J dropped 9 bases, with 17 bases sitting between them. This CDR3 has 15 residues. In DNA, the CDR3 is TGTGCCAGCAGTACCCCCGCTGCTTTAGGTTCACCCCTCCACTTT. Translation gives CASSTPAALGSPLHF.

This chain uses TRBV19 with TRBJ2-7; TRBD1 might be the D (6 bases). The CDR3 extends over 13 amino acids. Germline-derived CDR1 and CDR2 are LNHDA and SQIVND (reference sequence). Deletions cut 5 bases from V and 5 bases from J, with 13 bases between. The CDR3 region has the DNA TGTGCCAGTAGTCAGACAGGTTGGAACGAGCAGTACTTC. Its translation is CASSQTGWNEQYF.

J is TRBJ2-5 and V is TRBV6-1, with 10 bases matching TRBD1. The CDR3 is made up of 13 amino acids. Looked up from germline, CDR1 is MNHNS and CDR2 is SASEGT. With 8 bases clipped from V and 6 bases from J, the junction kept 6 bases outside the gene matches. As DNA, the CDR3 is TGTGCCAGCTACGACAGGGGGCCCCAGACCCAGTACTTC. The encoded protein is CASYDRGPQTQYF.

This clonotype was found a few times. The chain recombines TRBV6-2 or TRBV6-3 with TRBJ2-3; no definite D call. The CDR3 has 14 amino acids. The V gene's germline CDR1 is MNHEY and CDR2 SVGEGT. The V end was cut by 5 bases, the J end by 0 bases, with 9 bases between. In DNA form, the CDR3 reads TGTGCCAGCAGTGAAGGTTGGAGCACAGATACGCAGTATTTT. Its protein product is CASSEGWSTDTQYF.

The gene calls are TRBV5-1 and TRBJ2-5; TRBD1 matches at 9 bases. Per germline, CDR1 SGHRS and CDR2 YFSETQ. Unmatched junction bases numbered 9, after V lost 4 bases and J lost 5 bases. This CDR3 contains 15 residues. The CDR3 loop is CASSGMGQGPETQYF. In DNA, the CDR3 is TGCGCCAGCAGCGGGATGGGACAGGGCCCGGAGACCCAGTACTTC. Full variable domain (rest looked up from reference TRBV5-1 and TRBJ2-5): KAGVTQTPRYLIKTRGQQVTLSCSPISGHRSVSWYQQTPGQGLQFLFEYFSETQRNKGNFPGRFSGRQFSNSRSEMNVSTLELGDSALYLCASSGMGQGPETQYFGPGTRLLVL.

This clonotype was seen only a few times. The CDR3 protein is CASRPTGGADTEAFF. DNA of the CDR3: TGTGCCAGCAGACCGACAGGGGGCGCAGACACTGAAGCTTTCTTT. The chain combines TRBV6-1 with TRBJ1-1; TRBD1 matches at 10 bases. Per the germline V gene, CDR1 is MNHNS and CDR2 is SASEGT. CDR3 length: 15 residues. Unmatched junction bases numbered 7, after V lost 6 bases and J lost 3 bases.

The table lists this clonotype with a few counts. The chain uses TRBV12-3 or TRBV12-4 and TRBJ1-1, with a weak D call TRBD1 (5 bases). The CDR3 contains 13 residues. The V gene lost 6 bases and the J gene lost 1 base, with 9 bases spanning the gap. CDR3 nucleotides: TGTGCCAGCAGAAAGGGACCGAACACTGAAGCTTTCTTT. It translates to CASRKGPNTEAFF.

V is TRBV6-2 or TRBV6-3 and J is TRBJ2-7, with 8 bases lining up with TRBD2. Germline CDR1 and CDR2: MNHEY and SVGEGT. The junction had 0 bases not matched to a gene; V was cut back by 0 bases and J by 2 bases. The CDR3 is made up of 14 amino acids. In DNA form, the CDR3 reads TGTGCCAGCAGTTACTCGACTAGCGCCTACGAGCAGTACTTC. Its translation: CASSYSTSAYEQYF.

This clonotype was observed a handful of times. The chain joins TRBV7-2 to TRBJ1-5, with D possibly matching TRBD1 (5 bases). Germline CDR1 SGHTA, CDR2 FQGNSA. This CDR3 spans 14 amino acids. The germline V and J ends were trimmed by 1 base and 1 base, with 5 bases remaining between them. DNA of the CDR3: TGTGCCAGCAGCTTAGGACAGAGCAATCAGCCCCAGCATTTT. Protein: CASSLGQSNQPQHF.